The next 15 T cell receptor beta chains were all read from a single sample in a study of T-cell memory formation after mild COVID-19. MiXCR, run by TCRdb on the 5' RACE reads, gives a single entry per CDR3 protein. The data show 240,000 or so distinct CDR3 sequences, with more than 8% seen just once and more than 20% held by the top ten. The sequenced sample was PBMCs or a T cell subset sorted from them (not recorded which). The receptors here all came from a man aged 18 to 30 who had mild COVID-19 (a few samples of this study predate the infection). Cell type and time point are not known.

V and J are TRBV4-1 and TRBJ2-1, with D hard to call. From germline, CDR1 is MGHRA and CDR2 YSYEKL. This CDR3 is 16 amino acids long. Trimming removed 1 base at V and 2 bases at J, with 12 bases between. The CDR3 region is CASSQVDLVTYNEQFF. The CDR3 region has the DNA TGCGCCAGCAGCCAAGTCGACCTTGTCACCTACAATGAGCAGTTCTTC.

The chain couples TRBV11-3 to TRBJ2-1, with TRBD1 matching over 7 bases. The CDR3 contains 14 residues. In germline, CDR1 is SGHNT, CDR2 YENEEA. With V trimmed by 5 bases and J by 6 bases, 7 bases remained unmatched. For the CDR3, the DNA is TGTGCCAGCAGCCGTCCAGGGGGTGGCAATGAGCAGTTCTTC. Translation gives CASSRPGGGNEQFF.

The genes are TRBV6-5 and TRBJ1-3, with unresolved D. Trimming pared 0 bases from V and 8 bases from J, leaving 8 bases between. CDR3 length: 13 residues. Germline assignment: CDR1 MNHEY and CDR2 SVGAGI. Here the CDR3 DNA reads TGTGCCAGCAGTTACTCCGTAACGGACACCATATATTTT. This translates into CASSYSVTDTIYF.

In its sample, this clonotype was seen a few times. The J gene is TRBJ2-5, the V gene TRBV3-1; 7 bases map to TRBD2. The CDR3 spans 15 residues. V was pared by 0 bases and J by 3 bases, with 4 bases of the junction left unmatched. Per the germline V gene, CDR1 is LGHDT and CDR2 is YNNKEL (reference sequence). In DNA, the CDR3 is TGTGCCAGCAGCCAAGACGCAGGGACTAAAGAGACCCAGTACTTC. Translation gives CASSQDAGTKETQYF.

This clonotype has only a few counts. V usage is TRBV5-4 and J usage is TRBJ2-7, with 11 bases fitting TRBD2. The germline gives CDR1 SGHNT, CDR2 YYREEE (reference sequence). The CDR3 has 15 amino acids. Trimming cost V 6 bases and J 0 bases; bases outside gene matches: 5. The DNA for the CDR3 is TGTGCCAGCACCACCGGGACTAGCGGCTCCTACGAGCAGTACTTC. As protein: CASTTGTSGSYEQYF. Full variable domain (rest looked up from reference TRBV5-4 and TRBJ2-7): ETGVTQSPTHLIKTRGQQVTLRCSSQSGHNTVSWYQQALGQGPQFIFQYYREEENGRGNFPPRFSGLQFPNYSSELNVNALELDDSALYLCASTTGTSGSYEQYFGPGTRLTVT.

This clonotype was found a few times. The gene calls are TRBV6-6 and TRBJ2-1; D possibly matches TRBD1 or TRBD2 (5 bases each). V gave up 6 bases and J gave up 4 bases, with 10 bases separating them. Germline loops: CDR1 MNHNY, CDR2 SVGAGI (reference sequence). This CDR3 has 13 residues. DNA for the CDR3: TGTGCCAGCAGCCGGGGCCAATACAATGAGCAGTTCTTC. Its translation: CASSRGQYNEQFF.

This clonotype was seen only a few times. The J gene is TRBJ2-1, the V gene TRBV20-1, with unresolved D. CDR1 and CDR2 from the germline V gene are DFQATT and SNEGSKA (reference sequence). V was trimmed by 4 bases and J by 4 bases, leaving 14 bases between them. There are 14 residues in the CDR3. The CDR3 DNA sequence: TGCAGTGCTAACCCGAGGACGGGTTACAATGAGCAGTTCTTC. Its translation: CSANPRTGYNEQFF.

V and J are TRBV5-6 and TRBJ2-3, with 7 bases identical to TRBD2. V lost 0 bases, J lost 4 bases, and 5 bases stayed unmatched. CDR1 is SGHDT and CDR2 is YYEEEE in the germline V gene. CDR3 size: 15 residues. The CDR3 nucleotides are TGTGCCAGCAGCTTGGGCGGGGGATTGTCAGATACGCAGTATTTT. It yields the protein CASSLGGGLSDTQYF. Using reference TRBV5-6 and TRBJ2-3 for the parts outside the CDR3, the full variable domain is DAGVTQSPTHLIKTRGQQVTLRCSPKSGHDTVSWYQQALGQGPQFIFQYYEEEERQRGNFPDRFSGHQFPNYSSELNVNALLLGDSALYLCASSLGGGLSDTQYFGPGTRLTVL.

This clonotype came up a few times. The chain combines TRBV11-2 with TRBJ2-5; 8 positions agree with TRBD2. Looked up from germline, CDR1 is SGHAT and CDR2 is FQNNGV. After removal of 3 bases from V and 4 bases from J, the junction contained 4 bases not matched to a gene. The CDR3 length is 14 residues. CDR3 DNA: TGTGCCAGCAGCTTTAGCGGGGTGGGAGAGACCCAGTACTTC. This gives the protein CASSFSGVGETQYF.

This clonotype appeared a few times. The chain employs TRBV5-1 and TRBJ2-3, with 7 bases matching TRBD1. The length of the CDR3 is 14 residues. CDR1 and CDR2 from the germline V gene are SGHRS and YFSETQ. V lost 5 bases and J lost 8; bases outside the gene matches: 11. This CDR3 reads CASREGTGVPTQYF. The CDR3 nucleotides are TGCGCCAGCAGGGAAGGAACAGGGGTCCCTACGCAGTATTTT.

This clonotype turned up a few times. This chain joins TRBV10-3 and TRBJ1-5; D is perhaps TRBD1 (5 bases). Germline assignment: CDR1 ENHRY and CDR2 SYGVKD. This CDR3 has 13 amino acids. Trimming left V 3 bases short and J 2 bases short, with 5 bases between. CDR3 DNA: TGTGCCATCAGTGAACAGGGCAATCAGCCCCAGCATTTT. Translation gives CAISEQGNQPQHF.

The sample holds many counts of this clonotype. The gene calls are TRBV24-1 and TRBJ2-3, with 8 bases lining up with TRBD2. Germline values: CDR1 KGHDR, CDR2 SFDVKD. V lost 5 bases to trimming and J lost 6 bases; unmatched junction nucleotides: 9. This CDR3 contains 15 residues. The CDR3 is CATSARRGGGDTQYF. In DNA form, the CDR3 reads TGTGCCACCAGTGCCCGCCGCGGCGGGGGGGATACGCAGTATTTT.

CDR3 DNA: TGTGCCAGCAGCACCCGAGGGGCCGCTACAGATACGCAGTATTTT. It is translated as CASSTRGAATDTQYF. The chain recombines TRBV6-2 or TRBV6-3 with TRBJ2-3; D is tentatively TRBD1 or TRBD2 (5 bases each). Germline assignment: CDR1 MNHEY and CDR2 SVGEGT. This CDR3 has 15 residues. Trimming removed 6 bases at V and 3 bases at J, with 16 bases between.

This clonotype was picked up a small number of times. The chain joins TRBV3-1 to TRBJ1-4, with D perhaps TRBD1 (6 bases). The CDR3 sequence is 13 residues long. V lost 4 bases to trimming and J lost 9 bases, with 12 bases between them. CDR1 and CDR2 from the germline V gene are LGHDT and YNNKEL (reference sequence). CDR3 coding DNA: TGTGCCAGCAGCCCTCTTGACAGGCAAAAACTGTTTTTT. Its translation is CASSPLDRQKLFF.

The rearrangement joins TRBV12-3 or TRBV12-4 to TRBJ1-5, with D possibly matching TRBD1 (5 bases). The V end was cut by 0 bases, the J end by 6 bases, with 12 bases between. The CDR3 has 15 residues. Here the CDR3 reads CASSLARGLGQPQHF. CDR3 bases: TGTGCCAGCAGTTTAGCGCGGGGGTTGGGTCAGCCCCAGCATTTT.